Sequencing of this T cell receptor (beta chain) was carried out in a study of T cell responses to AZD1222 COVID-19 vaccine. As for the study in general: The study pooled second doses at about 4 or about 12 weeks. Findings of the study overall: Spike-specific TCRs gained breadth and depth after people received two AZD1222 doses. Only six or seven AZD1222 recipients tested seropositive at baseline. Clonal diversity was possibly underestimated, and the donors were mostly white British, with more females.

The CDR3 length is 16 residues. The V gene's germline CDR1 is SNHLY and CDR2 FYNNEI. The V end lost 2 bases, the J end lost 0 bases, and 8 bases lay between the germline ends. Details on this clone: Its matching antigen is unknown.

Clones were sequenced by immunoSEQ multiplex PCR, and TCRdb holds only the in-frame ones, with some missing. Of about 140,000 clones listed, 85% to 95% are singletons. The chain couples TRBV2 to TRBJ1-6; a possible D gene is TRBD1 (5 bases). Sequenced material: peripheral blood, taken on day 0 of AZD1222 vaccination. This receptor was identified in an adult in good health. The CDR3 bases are TGTGCCAGCAGTGAAAAGGGGCGCTCCTATAATTCACCCCTCCACTTT. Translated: CASSEKGRSYNSPLHF.